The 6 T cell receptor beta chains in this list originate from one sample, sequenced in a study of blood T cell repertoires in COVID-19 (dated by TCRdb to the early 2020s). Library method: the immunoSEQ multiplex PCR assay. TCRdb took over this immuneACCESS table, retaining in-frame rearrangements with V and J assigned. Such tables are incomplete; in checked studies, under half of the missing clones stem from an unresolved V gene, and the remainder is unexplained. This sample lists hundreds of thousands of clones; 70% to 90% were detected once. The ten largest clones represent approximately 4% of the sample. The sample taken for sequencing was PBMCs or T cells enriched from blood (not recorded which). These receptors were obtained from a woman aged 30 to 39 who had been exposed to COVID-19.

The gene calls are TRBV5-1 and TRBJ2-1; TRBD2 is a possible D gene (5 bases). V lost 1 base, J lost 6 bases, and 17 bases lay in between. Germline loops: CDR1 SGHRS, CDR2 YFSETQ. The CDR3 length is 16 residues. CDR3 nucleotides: TGCGCCAGCAGCTTGAGTGGGATGGGAGTTGGCAATGAGCAGTTCTTC. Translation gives CASSLSGMGVGNEQFF.

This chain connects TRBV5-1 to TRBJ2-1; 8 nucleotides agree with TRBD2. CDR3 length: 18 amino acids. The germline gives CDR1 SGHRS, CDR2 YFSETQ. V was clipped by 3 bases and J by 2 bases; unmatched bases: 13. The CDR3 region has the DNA TGCGCCAGCAGCTGGTGGCCATCGGGCGGGGGGCCCTACAATGAGCAGTTCTTC. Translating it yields CASSWWPSGGGPYNEQFF.

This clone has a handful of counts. This CDR3 reads CASSSTTGAVEQYF. The CDR3 DNA sequence: TGTGCCAGCTCGTCCACGACAGGGGCCGTGGAGCAGTACTTC. The genes are TRBV27 and TRBJ2-7; 8 positions match TRBD1. Germline trimming cut 8 bases from V and 7 bases from J; bases unmatched to any gene: 13. Germline V gives CDR1 MNHEY, CDR2 SMNVEV (reference sequence). The CDR3 length is 14 residues.

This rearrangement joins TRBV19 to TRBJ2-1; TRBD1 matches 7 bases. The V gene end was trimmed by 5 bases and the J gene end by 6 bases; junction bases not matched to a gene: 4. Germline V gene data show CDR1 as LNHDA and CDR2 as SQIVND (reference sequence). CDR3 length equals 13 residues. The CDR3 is CASSPDRVNEQFF. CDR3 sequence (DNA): TGTGCCAGTAGTCCCGACAGGGTCAATGAGCAGTTCTTC.

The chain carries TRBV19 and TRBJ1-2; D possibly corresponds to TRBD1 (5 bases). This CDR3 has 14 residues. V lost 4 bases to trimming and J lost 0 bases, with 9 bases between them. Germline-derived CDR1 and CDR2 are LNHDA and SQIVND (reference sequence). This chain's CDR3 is CASSNRQPNYGYTF. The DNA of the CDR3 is TGTGCCAGTAGTAACCGACAGCCTAACTATGGCTACACCTTC. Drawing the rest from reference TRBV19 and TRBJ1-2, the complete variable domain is DGGITQSPKYLFRKEGQNVTLSCEQNLNHDAMYWYRQDPGQGLRLIYYSQIVNDFQKGDIAEGYSVSREKKESFPLTVTSAQKNPTAFYLCASSNRQPNYGYTFGSGTRLTVV.

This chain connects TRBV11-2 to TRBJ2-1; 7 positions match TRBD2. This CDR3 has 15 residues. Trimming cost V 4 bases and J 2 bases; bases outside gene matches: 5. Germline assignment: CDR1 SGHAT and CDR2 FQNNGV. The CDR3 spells CASSWLADPYNEQFF. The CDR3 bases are TGTGCCAGCAGCTGGCTAGCGGACCCCTACAATGAGCAGTTCTTC.